This T cell receptor beta chain was recorded in a study of shared clonotypes between healthy human individuals. This CDR3 region has 14 residues. The germline gives CDR1 SGHRS, CDR2 YFSETQ. After removal of 5 bases from V and 0 bases from J, the junction contained 3 bases not matched to a gene. The study's findings and limits: Sequencing of the sorted subsets was shown by rarefaction to be incomplete despite large depth. As a rule, naive subsets had a larger estimated richness than memory subsets. The sharing of approximately 5.1% of naive CD4 clonotypes was seen across a handful of donors.

On this clone itself: Its antigen is unidentified. In the same sample, other DNA sequences code for this CDR3.

Participating donors were healthy, HIV-negative adults free of recent acute infections or vaccinations. Repertoires were generated with immunoSEQ multiplex PCR, while TCRdb's copy carries only in-frame clones and drops some. The sample yields about 1,500,000 clones, around 97% seen once. This clonotype was sampled from a man aged 30-40 years in good health. The sequencing input was naive CD4+ T cells sorted from blood. As to subset: CD45RA+ positively selected. The chain employs TRBV5-1 and TRBJ2-3; the match to TRBD1 covers 7 bases. The CDR3 spells CASSRDSSTDTQYF. The CDR3 DNA reads TGCGCCAGCAGTCGGGACAGCAGCACAGATACGCAGTATTTT.